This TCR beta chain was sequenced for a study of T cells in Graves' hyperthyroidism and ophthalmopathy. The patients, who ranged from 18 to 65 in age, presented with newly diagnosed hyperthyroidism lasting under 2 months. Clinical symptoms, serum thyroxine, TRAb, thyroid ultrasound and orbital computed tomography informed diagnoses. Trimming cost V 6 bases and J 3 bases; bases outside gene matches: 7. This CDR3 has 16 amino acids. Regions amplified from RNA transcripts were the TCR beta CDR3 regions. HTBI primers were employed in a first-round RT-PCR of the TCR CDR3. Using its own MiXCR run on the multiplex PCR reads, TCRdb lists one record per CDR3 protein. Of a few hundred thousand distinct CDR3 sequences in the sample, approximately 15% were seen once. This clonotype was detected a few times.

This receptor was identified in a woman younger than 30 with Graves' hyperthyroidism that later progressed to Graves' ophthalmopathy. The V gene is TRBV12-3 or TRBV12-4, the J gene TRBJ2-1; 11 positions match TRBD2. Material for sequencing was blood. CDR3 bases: TGTGCCAGCAGCCTGAGACTAGCGGGAAACTACAATGAGCAGTTCTTC. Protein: CASSLRLAGNYNEQFF.